What follows are 7 T cell receptor beta chains derived from one specimen sequenced in a study of blood T cell repertoires in COVID-19. Some clones are missing from TCRdb's copy, which holds only in-frame ones; the method was immunoSEQ multiplex PCR. The sample has more than 200,000 clones; about 84% are singletons. The sequencing input was peripheral blood. These receptors originate from a woman older than 75 with acute or convalescent COVID-19.

The rearrangement links TRBV6-5 to TRBJ1-3; TRBD1 agrees at 9 bases. There are 15 residues in the CDR3. Per the germline V gene, CDR1 is MNHEY and CDR2 is SVGAGI. J lost 1 base, V lost 6 bases, and 4 bases had no gene match. The CDR3 sequence: CASRATGGSGNTIYF. The CDR3 nucleotides are TGTGCCAGCAGGGCGACAGGGGGTTCTGGAAACACCATATATTTT.

The chain uses TRBV18 and TRBJ1-1, with 9 bases matching TRBD1. J lost 5 bases, V lost 4 bases, and 8 bases had no gene match. The germline V gene encodes CDR1 KGHSH and CDR2 LQKENI. The CDR3 has 15 amino acids. CDR3: CASSQGQGRQTEAFF. The CDR3 nucleotides read TGTGCCAGCTCACAGGGACAGGGAAGACAAACTGAAGCTTTCTTT.

J is TRBJ2-1 and V is TRBV11-3, with 7 bases fitting TRBD2. With V trimmed by 0 bases and J by 7 bases, 0 bases remained unmatched. Germline assignment: CDR1 SGHNT and CDR2 YENEEA. The CDR3 sequence is 13 residues long. This chain's CDR3 is CASSLEAGNEQFF. Here the CDR3 DNA reads TGTGCCAGCAGCTTAGAAGCGGGGAATGAGCAGTTCTTC.

The rearrangement uses TRBV6-5 and TRBJ1-2; 8 bases fit TRBD1. This CDR3 has 15 residues. The germline gives CDR1 MNHEY, CDR2 SVGAGI. Losses at the gene ends were 6 bases for V and 3 bases for J; bases not matched to a gene: 9. CDR3 loop: CASRVGLQGDYGYTF. CDR3 in DNA: TGTGCCAGCAGGGTGGGTCTACAGGGGGACTATGGCTACACCTTC.

V is TRBV30 and J is TRBJ2-3; 9 nucleotides agree with TRBD2. V lost 5 bases to trimming and J lost 3 bases; unmatched junction nucleotides: 0. The CDR3 contains 12 residues. The germline V gene has CDR1 GTSNPN and CDR2 SVGIG (reference sequence). The DNA of the CDR3 is TGTGCCTGGGCGGGAGGGACAGATACGCAGTATTTT. Its protein is CAWAGGTDTQYF.

The V and J genes are TRBV2 and TRBJ1-2, with D possibly being TRBD1 (6 bases). The CDR3 extends over 17 amino acids. Trimming left V 3 bases short and J 5 bases short, with 22 bases between. Germline CDR1 is SNHLY and CDR2 is FYNNEI. The CDR3 spells CASSDPSRSTGVYGYTF. The CDR3 nucleotides are TGTGCCAGCAGTGACCCCAGTCGGTCGACAGGAGTTTATGGCTACACCTTC.

The chain joins TRBV5-1 to TRBJ2-3; tentative D call: TRBD2 (5 bases). CDR3 length equals 14 residues. V was trimmed by 0 bases and J by 0 bases, leaving 5 bases between them. Per germline, CDR1 SGHRS and CDR2 YFSETQ. CDR3 coding DNA: TGCGCCAGCAGCTTGGGACTAAGCACAGATACGCAGTATTTT. Amino acid sequence: CASSLGLSTDTQYF.